The next 16 T cell receptor beta chains were all read from a single sample in a study of OX40 agonist ivuxolimab in advanced cancers. Sequencing was performed with immunoSEQ multiplex PCR; in TCRdb, only in-frame clones are kept and a portion is missing. The profile shows around 25,000 clones, approximately 80% of them singletons. The sample in question was CD4+ or CD8+ T cells sorted from blood, obtained in a trial of the OX40 agonist ivuxolimab. These receptors were collected from an adult with an advanced solid tumor such as melanoma, head and neck, liver or kidney cancer.

The J gene is TRBJ1-4, the V gene TRBV9, with D unresolved. Trimming took off 0 bases at V and 2 bases at J, with 8 bases between the two ends. The CDR3 covers 15 residues. Germline loops: CDR1 SGDLS, CDR2 YYNGEE. For the CDR3, the DNA is TGTGCCAGCAGCGTAGGGGCGGGGACTAATGAAAAACTGTTTTTT. The encoded protein is CASSVGAGTNEKLFF.

The chain uses TRBV11-2 and TRBJ2-1; no definite D call. From germline, CDR1 is SGHAT and CDR2 FQNNGV. This CDR3 region has 18 residues. V lost 5 bases to trimming and J lost 4 bases, with 24 bases between them. The CDR3 loop reads CASSPSAVARIFYNEQFF. The CDR3 bases are TGTGCCAGCAGCCCCTCTGCGGTTGCGCGAATTTTTTACAATGAGCAGTTCTTC.

V usage is TRBV7-3 and J usage is TRBJ1-1; D may be TRBD1 (5 bases). Germline V CDR1 and CDR2: SGHTA, FQGTGA. The germline V and J ends were trimmed by 3 bases and 3 bases, with 8 bases remaining between them. The CDR3 consists of 13 residues. The CDR3, as DNA: TGTGCCAGCAGCTTTAAAGGGGACACTGAAGCTTTCTTT. This gives the protein CASSFKGDTEAFF.

This clone is medium-sized (0.01 to 0.1%) within its sample. The chain combines TRBV13 with TRBJ2-7; a weak D match, TRBD1 (7 bases). The germline V and J ends were trimmed by 5 bases and 7 bases, with 15 bases remaining between them. In germline, CDR1 is PRHDT, CDR2 FYEKMQ (reference sequence). The length of the CDR3 is 13 residues. The CDR3 region has the DNA TGTGCCAGCAGCCAGGAGGGACAGAGAGAGCAGTACTTC. It specifies CASSQEGQREQYF.

The rearrangement uses TRBV5-6 and TRBJ1-1, with no clear D. CDR1 is SGHDT, CDR2 YYEEEE, per germline. With 2 bases removed from V and 1 base from J, the gap between germline ends came to 6 bases. The CDR3 has 13 amino acids. DNA for the CDR3: TGTGCCAGCAGCTTTTCGGGGAACACTGAAGCTTTCTTT. Amino acid sequence: CASSFSGNTEAFF.

This clone turned up a few times. The J gene is TRBJ2-1, the V gene TRBV19, with D possibly TRBD2 on 6 matching bases. The CDR3 contains 13 residues. V lost 6 bases and J lost 8, with 14 bases in between. CDR1 and CDR2 (germline): LNHDA, SQIVND (reference sequence). CDR3 nucleotides: TGTGCCAGTAGCCAGACTAGTACCCATGAGCAGTTCTTC. This encodes CASSQTSTHEQFF.

The rearrangement uses TRBV6-5 and TRBJ1-2; D is undetermined. V was clipped by 2 bases and J by 11 bases, with 12 bases between them. The length of the CDR3 is 12 residues. Germline V gene sequence: CDR1 MNHEY, CDR2 SVGAGI. The CDR3 region has the DNA TGTGCCAGCAGTTACGATTGGGAATCGTACACCTTC. Translated, it gives CASSYDWESYTF.

This chain connects TRBV7-6 to TRBJ2-7, with 8 positions matching TRBD2. CDR3 length: 16 residues. Unmatched junction bases numbered 4, after V lost 0 bases and J lost 0 bases. Germline assignment: CDR1 SGHVS and CDR2 FNYEAQ. Here the CDR3 reads CASSLAAGGFSYEQYF. CDR3 nucleotides: TGTGCCAGCAGCTTAGCGGCGGGAGGTTTCTCCTACGAGCAGTACTTC. Full variable domain (missing parts from reference TRBV7-6 and TRBJ2-7): GAGVSQSPRYKVTKRGQDVALRCDPISGHVSLYWYRQALGQGPEFLTYFNYEAQQDKSGLPNDRFSAERPEGSISTLTIQRTEQRDSAMYRCASSLAAGGFSYEQYFGPGTRLTVT.

There are a few counts of this clone. This rearrangement joins TRBV30 to TRBJ1-1; no reliable D call. Germline CDR1 reads GTSNPN; CDR2 reads SVGIG (reference sequence). Trimming took off 3 bases at V and 1 base at J, with 9 bases between the two ends. This CDR3 has 13 residues. The CDR3 reads CAWRGLGNTEAFF. The CDR3 nucleotides are TGTGCCTGGAGGGGTTTGGGGAACACTGAAGCTTTCTTT.

This clone has more than one count but fewer than ten. J is TRBJ2-7 and V is TRBV20-1; tentatively, D is TRBD1 (5 bases). Germline CDR1 reads DFQATT; CDR2 reads SNEGSKA (reference sequence). The CDR3 consists of 10 residues. Trimming removed 5 bases at V and 4 bases at J, with 6 bases between. CDR3 amino acids: CSAQGYEQYF. The CDR3 nucleotides are TGCAGTGCTCAGGGTTACGAGCAGTACTTC.

The genes are TRBV5-1 and TRBJ1-1; D not certain. The germline V gene encodes CDR1 SGHRS and CDR2 YFSETQ. CDR3 length equals 18 residues. V gave up 4 bases and J gave up 0 bases, with 22 bases separating them. The CDR3 nucleotides read TGCGCCAGCAGCGGCTCGCCGCACACCCCCCTGATGAACACTGAAGCTTTCTTT. Translated, it gives CASSGSPHTPLMNTEAFF.

The genes are TRBV6-1 and TRBJ2-7; either TRBD1 or TRBD2 may supply D (5 bases each). The germline CDR1 and CDR2 sequences are MNHNS and SASEGT. Trimming pared 6 bases from V and 6 bases from J, leaving 18 bases between. The CDR3 runs to 14 residues. CDR3 loop: CASSHLAGAGEQYF. In DNA form, the CDR3 reads TGTGCCAGCAGCCACCTCGCCGGGGCGGGCGAGCAGTACTTC.

The chain links TRBV6-1 to TRBJ2-7; D might be TRBD2 (7 bases). Trimming removed 10 bases at V and 2 bases at J, with 15 bases between. This CDR3 contains 13 residues. Germline V gene data show CDR1 as MNHNS and CDR2 as SASEGT. Here the CDR3 DNA reads TGTGCCACCTCAAGGGGGGGGCCCTACGAGCAGTACTTC. Amino acid sequence: CATSRGGPYEQYF.

This chain links TRBV28 with TRBJ2-7; TRBD1 matches 9 bases. This CDR3 spans 14 amino acids. Trimming cost V 5 bases and J 4 bases; bases outside gene matches: 6. Germline values: CDR1 MDHEN, CDR2 SYDVKM. CDR3 amino acids: CASSTRDRAYEQYF. The CDR3 nucleotides read TGTGCCAGCAGTACCAGGGACAGGGCTTACGAGCAGTACTTC.

The rearrangement uses TRBV7-9 and TRBJ2-2, with D perhaps TRBD2 (5 bases). The CDR3 is made up of 16 amino acids. The V gene's germline CDR1 is SEHNR and CDR2 FQNEAQ (reference sequence). The V end lost 5 bases, the J end lost 0 bases, and 13 bases lay between the germline ends. For the CDR3, the DNA is TGTGCCAGCAGCCCCTTGCGGGTCGCGAACACCGGGGAGCTGTTTTTT. Translation gives CASSPLRVANTGELFF. Looking up the rest from reference TRBV7-9 and TRBJ2-2 gives the full variable domain: DTGVSQNPRHKITKRGQNVTFRCDPISEHNRLYWYRQTLGQGPEFLTYFQNEAQLEKSRLLSDRFSAERPKGSFSTLEIQRTEQGDSAMYLCASSPLRVANTGELFFGEGSRLTVL.

The chain couples TRBV4-1 to TRBJ2-7, with D tentatively TRBD2 (5 bases). The V end was cut by 0 bases, the J end by 2 bases, with 14 bases between. The CDR3 has 16 amino acids. Germline loops: CDR1 MGHRA, CDR2 YSYEKL. The CDR3 DNA sequence: TGCGCCAGCAGCCAAGATTCCCCTAGCCTAGCCTACGAGCAGTACTTC. Protein product: CASSQDSPSLAYEQYF.